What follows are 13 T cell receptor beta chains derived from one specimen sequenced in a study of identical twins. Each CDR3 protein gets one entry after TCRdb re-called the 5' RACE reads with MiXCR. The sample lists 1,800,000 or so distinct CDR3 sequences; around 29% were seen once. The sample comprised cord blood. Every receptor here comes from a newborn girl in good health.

CDR3 sequence reads: CASSRGDGYNTEAFF. The CDR3 DNA follows: TGTGCCAGCAGCCGGGGGGACGGGTATAACACTGAAGCTTTCTTT. This chain joins TRBV4-2 and TRBJ1-1; TRBD1 is a possible D gene (5 bases). V lost 4 bases and J lost 2, with 14 bases in between. CDR3 size: 15 residues. Germline lookup yields CDR1 LGHNA and CDR2 YNFKEQ.

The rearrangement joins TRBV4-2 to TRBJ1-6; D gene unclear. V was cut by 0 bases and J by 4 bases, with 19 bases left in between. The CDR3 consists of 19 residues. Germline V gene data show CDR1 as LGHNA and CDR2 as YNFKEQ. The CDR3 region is CASSQDTVGSAPYNSPLHF. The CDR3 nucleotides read TGTGCCAGCAGCCAAGACACTGTGGGGAGTGCCCCTTATAATTCACCCCTCCACTTT.

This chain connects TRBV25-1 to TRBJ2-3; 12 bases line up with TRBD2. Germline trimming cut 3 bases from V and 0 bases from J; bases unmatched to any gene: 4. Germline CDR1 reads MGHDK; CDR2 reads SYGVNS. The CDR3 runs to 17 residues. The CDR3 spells CASSDLAGGPSTDTQYF. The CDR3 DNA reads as TGTGCCAGCAGTGACCTAGCGGGAGGGCCAAGCACAGATACGCAGTATTTT. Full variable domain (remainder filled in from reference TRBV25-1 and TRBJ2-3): EADIYQTPRYLVIGTGKKITLECSQTMGHDKMYWYQQDPGMELHLIHYSYGVNSTEKGDLSSESTVSRIRTEHFPLTLESARPSHTSQYLCASSDLAGGPSTDTQYFGPGTRLTVL.

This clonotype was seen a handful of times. DNA of the CDR3: TGCAGTGCTAGTCACCTACTAGCGGGAGCTGAGTTCAATGAGCAGTTCTTC. Translation: CSASHLLAGAEFNEQFF. This chain uses TRBV20-1 with TRBJ2-1; 11 bases map to TRBD2. Per germline, CDR1 DFQATT and CDR2 SNEGSKA (reference sequence). There are 17 residues in the CDR3. V lost 3 bases and J lost 6; bases outside the gene matches: 13.

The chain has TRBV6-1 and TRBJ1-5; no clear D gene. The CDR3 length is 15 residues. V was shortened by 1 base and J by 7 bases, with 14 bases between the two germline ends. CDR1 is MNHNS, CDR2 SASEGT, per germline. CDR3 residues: CASSEGGAGRQPQHF. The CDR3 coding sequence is TGTGCCAGCAGTGAAGGAGGAGCGGGAAGGCAGCCCCAGCATTTT.

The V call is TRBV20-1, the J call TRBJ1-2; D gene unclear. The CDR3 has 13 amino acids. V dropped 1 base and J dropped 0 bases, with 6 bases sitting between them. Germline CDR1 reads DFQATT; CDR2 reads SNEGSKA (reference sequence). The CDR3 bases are TGCAGTGCTAGAGGAAGTCCTAACTATGGCTACACCTTC. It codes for CSARGSPNYGYTF.

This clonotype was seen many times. CDR3 sequence (DNA): TGTGCCAGCAGTGAACAACAAGAGACCCAGTACTTC. It yields the protein CASSEQQETQYF. This chain uses TRBV25-1 with TRBJ2-5, with D unclear. V was clipped by 2 bases and J by 2 bases, with 3 bases between them. The CDR3 is made up of 12 amino acids. Germline CDR1 MGHDK, CDR2 SYGVNS.

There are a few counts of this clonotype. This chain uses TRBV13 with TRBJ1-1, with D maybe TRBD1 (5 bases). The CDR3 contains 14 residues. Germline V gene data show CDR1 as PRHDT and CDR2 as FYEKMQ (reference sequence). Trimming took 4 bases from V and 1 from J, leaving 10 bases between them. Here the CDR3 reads CASSSLRENTEAFF. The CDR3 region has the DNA TGTGCCAGCAGCTCACTCAGGGAGAACACTGAAGCTTTCTTT.

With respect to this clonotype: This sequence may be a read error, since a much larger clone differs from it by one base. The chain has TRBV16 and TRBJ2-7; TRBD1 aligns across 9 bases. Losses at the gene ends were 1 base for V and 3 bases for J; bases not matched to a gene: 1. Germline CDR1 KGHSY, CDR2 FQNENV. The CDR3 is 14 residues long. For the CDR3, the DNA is TGTGCCAGCAGCCAATGGACAGGGGACTACGAGCAGTACTTC. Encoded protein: CASSQWTGDYEQYF.

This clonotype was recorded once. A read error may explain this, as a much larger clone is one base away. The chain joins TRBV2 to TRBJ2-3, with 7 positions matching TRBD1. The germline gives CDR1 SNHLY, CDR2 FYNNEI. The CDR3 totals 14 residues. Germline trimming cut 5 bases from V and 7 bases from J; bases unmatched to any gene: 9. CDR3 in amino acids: CASSNIDRANTQYF. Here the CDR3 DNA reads TGTGCCAGCAGTAATATTGACAGGGCGAATACGCAGTATTTT.

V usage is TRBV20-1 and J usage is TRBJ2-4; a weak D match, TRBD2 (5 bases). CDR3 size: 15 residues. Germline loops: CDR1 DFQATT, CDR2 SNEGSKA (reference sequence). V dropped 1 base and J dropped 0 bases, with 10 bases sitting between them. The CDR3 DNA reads TGCAGTGCTAGAGGACTAACCTTAGCCAAAAACATTCAGTACTTC. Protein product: CSARGLTLAKNIQYF.

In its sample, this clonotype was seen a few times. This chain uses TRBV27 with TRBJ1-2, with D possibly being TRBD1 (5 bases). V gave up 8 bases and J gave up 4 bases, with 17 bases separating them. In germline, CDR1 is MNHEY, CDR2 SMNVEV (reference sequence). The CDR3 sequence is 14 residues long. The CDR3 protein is CASSNRQGRYGYTF. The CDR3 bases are TGTGCCAGCTCCAATCGTCAGGGACGCTATGGCTACACCTTC.

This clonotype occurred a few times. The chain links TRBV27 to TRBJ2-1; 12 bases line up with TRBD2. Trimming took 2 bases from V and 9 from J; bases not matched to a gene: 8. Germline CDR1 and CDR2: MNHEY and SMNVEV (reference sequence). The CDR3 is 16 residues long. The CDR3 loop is CASSLILAGGPGEQFF. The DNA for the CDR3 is TGTGCCAGCAGTTTAATTCTAGCGGGAGGGCCGGGTGAGCAGTTCTTC.